This entry features one T cell receptor (beta chain) sequence. This entry belongs to a study of shared clonotypes between healthy human individuals. The CDR3 covers 14 residues. V lost 4 bases and J lost 3, with 13 bases in between. The germline gives CDR1 SGHDN, CDR2 FVKESK. The study ran the assay at deep level. TCRdb's copy holds only in-frame clones and misses some; the assay was immunoSEQ multiplex PCR. This table has hundreds of thousands of clones, 72% appearing once. The sequence was obtained from a young woman in good health. Material: memory CD4+ T cells sorted from blood. As to subset: CD45RA-negative fraction. The chain is built from TRBV14 and TRBJ2-7, with unresolved D. Here the CDR3 DNA reads TGTGCCAGCAGCCCCCTCGAGCAGCTCTACGAGCAGTACTTC. This codes for CASSPLEQLYEQYF.